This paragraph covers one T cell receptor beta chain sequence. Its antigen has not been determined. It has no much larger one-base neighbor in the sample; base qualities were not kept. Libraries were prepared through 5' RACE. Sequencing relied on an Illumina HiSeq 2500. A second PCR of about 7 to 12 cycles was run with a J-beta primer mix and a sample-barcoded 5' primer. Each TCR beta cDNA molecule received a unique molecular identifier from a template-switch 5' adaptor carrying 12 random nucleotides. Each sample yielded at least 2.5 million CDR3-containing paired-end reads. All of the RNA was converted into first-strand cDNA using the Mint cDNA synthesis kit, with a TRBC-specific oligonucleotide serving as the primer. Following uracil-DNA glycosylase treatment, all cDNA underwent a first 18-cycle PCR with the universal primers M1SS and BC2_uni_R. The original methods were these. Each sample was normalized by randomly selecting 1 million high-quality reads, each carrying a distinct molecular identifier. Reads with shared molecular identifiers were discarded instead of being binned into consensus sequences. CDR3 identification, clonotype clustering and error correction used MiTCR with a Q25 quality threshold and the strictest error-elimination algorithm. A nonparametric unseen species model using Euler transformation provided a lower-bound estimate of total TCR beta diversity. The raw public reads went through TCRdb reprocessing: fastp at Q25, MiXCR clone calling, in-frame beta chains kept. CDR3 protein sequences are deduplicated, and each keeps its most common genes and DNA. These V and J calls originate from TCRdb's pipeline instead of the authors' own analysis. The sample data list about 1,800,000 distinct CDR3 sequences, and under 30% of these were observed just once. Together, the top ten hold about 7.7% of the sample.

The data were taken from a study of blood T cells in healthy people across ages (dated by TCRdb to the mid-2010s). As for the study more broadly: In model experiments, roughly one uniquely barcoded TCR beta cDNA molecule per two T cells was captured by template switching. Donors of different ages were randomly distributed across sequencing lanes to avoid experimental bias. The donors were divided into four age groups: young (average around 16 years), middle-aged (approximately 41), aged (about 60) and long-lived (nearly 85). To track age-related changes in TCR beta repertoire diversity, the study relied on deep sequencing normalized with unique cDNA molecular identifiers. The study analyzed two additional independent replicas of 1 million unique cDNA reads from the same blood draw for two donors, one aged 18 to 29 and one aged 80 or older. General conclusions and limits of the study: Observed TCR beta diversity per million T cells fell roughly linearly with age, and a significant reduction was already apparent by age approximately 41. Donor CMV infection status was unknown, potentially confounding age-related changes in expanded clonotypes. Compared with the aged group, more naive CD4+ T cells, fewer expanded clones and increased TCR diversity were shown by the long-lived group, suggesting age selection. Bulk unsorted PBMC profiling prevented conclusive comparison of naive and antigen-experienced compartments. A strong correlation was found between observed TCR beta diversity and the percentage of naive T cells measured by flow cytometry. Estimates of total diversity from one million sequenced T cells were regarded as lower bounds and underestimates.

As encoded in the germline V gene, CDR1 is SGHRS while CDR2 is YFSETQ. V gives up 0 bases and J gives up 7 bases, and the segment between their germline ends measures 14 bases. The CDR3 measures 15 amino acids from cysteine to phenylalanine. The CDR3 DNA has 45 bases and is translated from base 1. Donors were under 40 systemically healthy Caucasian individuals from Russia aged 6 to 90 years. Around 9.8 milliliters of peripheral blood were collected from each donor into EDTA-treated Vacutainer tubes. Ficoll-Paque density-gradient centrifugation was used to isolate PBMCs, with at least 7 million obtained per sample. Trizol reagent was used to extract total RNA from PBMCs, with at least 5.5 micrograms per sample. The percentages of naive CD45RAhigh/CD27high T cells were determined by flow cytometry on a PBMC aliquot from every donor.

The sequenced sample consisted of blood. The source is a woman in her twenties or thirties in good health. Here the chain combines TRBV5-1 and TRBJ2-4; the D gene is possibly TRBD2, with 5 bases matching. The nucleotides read TGCGCCAGCAGCTTGGGAGCGGACTTGGGGAACATTCAGTACTTC. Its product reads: CASSLGADLGNIQYF.